Listed below are T cell receptor beta chains from one sample, sequenced in a study of blood T cell repertoires in COVID-19. Sequenced by immunoSEQ multiplex PCR; TCRdb stores in-frame clones only, minus some. The table has roughly 400,000 clones, more than 70% seen once. Sequenced input: PBMCs or T cells enriched from blood (not recorded which). The source is a woman aged 18-29 years who had been exposed to COVID-19. Both conserved end residues are part of each CDR3. A D gene is named only where the DNA matches it firmly. Not all rows give a size; the values are once, few, many and, for expanded clones, a class.

J: TRBJ2-7
V: TRBV20-1
D: TRBD2
size: .
CDR3: CSASDQRGLAVYEQYF
DNA: TGCAGTGCTAGTGATCAAAGGGGACTAGCGGTGTACGAGCAGTACTTC

J: TRBJ2-3
V: TRBV6-1
D: TRBD2
size: .
CDR3: CASSEYSAGGHTDTQYF
DNA: TGTGCCAGCAGTGAATATTCAGCGGGGGGTCACACAGATACGCAGTATTTT

J: TRBJ1-6
V: TRBV28
D: .
size: .
CDR3: CASSSPVSSYNSPLHF
DNA: TGTGCCAGCAGTTCCCCCGTTAGCTCCTATAATTCACCCCTCCACTTT

J: TRBJ1-6
V: TRBV28
D: .
size: .
CDR3: CASSGDTDFNSPLHF
DNA: TGTGCCAGCAGTGGGGACACGGACTTCAATTCACCCCTCCACTTT

J: TRBJ2-5
V: TRBV9
D: .
size: few
CDR3: CASSVGDLTQETQYF
DNA: TGTGCCAGCAGCGTCGGGGACTTAACGCAAGAGACCCAGTACTTC

J: TRBJ2-1
V: TRBV5-1
D: TRBD2
size: .
CDR3: CASSSTGTRNNEQFF
DNA: TGCGCCAGCAGCTCGACCGGGACTAGGAACAATGAGCAGTTCTTC

J: TRBJ2-7
V: TRBV19
D: .
size: few
CDR3: CASSTNGGYEQYF
DNA: TGTGCCAGTAGTACCAACGGGGGCTACGAGCAGTACTTC

J: TRBJ2-5
V: TRBV30
D: .
size: .
CDR3: CAWSDPGRETQYF
DNA: TGTGCCTGGAGTGATCCGGGGAGGGAGACCCAGTACTTC

J: TRBJ2-7
V: TRBV19
D: TRBD1
size: .
CDR3: CASEPGQGNYEQYF
DNA: TGTGCCAGTGAACCGGGACAGGGCAACTACGAGCAGTACTTC

J: TRBJ2-7
V: TRBV11-3
D: TRBD1
size: .
CDR3: CASSLEAGGLHLYEQYF
DNA: TGTGCCAGCAGCTTAGAGGCAGGGGGCCTCCATTTATACGAGCAGTACTTC

J: TRBJ1-5
V: TRBV2
D: .
size: .
CDR3: CASTDKGPVNQPQHF
DNA: TGTGCCAGCACTGACAAGGGGCCCGTAAATCAGCCCCAGCATTTT

J: TRBJ1-4
V: TRBV6-5
D: .
size: .
CDR3: CASTLKGEKLFF
DNA: TGTGCCAGCACCCTAAAGGGGGAAAAACTGTTTTTT

J: TRBJ2-7
V: TRBV28
D: .
size: .
CDR3: CASGALYEQYF
DNA: TGTGCCAGCGGGGCATTGTACGAGCAGTACTTC

J: TRBJ2-7
V: TRBV18
D: .
size: .
CDR3: CASSPQGLSYEQYF
DNA: TGTGCCAGCTCACCGCAGGGCCTCTCCTACGAGCAGTACTTC

J: TRBJ2-2
V: TRBV28
D: .
size: .
CDR3: CASSLRVGELFF
DNA: TGTGCCAGCAGTTTGCGAGTCGGGGAGCTGTTTTTT

J: TRBJ2-1
V: TRBV19
D: .
size: .
CDR3: CASTDRGAGANEQFF
DNA: TGTGCCAGTACCGATAGGGGGGCGGGAGCTAATGAGCAGTTCTTC

J: TRBJ2-7
V: TRBV7-2
D: .
size: .
CDR3: CASSLGASYEQYF
DNA: TGTGCCAGCAGCTTAGGGGCTTCTTACGAGCAGTACTTC

J: TRBJ2-1
V: TRBV5-1
D: .
size: .
CDR3: CASSLDGNEQFF
DNA: TGCGCCAGCAGCTTGGACGGGAATGAGCAGTTCTTC

J: TRBJ1-3
V: TRBV28
D: TRBD1
size: .
CDR3: CASSSYNGQGTGNTIYF
DNA: TGTGCCAGCAGTTCGTATAACGGACAGGGGACTGGAAACACCATATATTTT

J: TRBJ2-1
V: TRBV5-1
D: TRBD2
size: .
CDR3: CASSSGLAGSNEQFF
DNA: TGCGCCAGCAGCTCGGGACTAGCGGGTAGCAATGAGCAGTTCTTC

J: TRBJ1-1
V: TRBV6-5
D: .
size: once
CDR3: CASSPSQGRTEAFF
DNA: TGTGCCAGCAGTCCCTCCCAGGGGCGCACTGAAGCTTTCTTT

J: TRBJ2-7
V: TRBV27
D: .
size: .
CDR3: CASSLGLSYEQYF
DNA: TGTGCCAGCAGTTTAGGGCTATCCTACGAGCAGTACTTC

J: TRBJ1-1
V: TRBV29-1
D: .
size: .
CDR3: CSVHLLKGEFRSMNTEAFF
DNA: TGCAGCGTCCACCTCCTGAAAGGGGAATTTAGGAGTATGAACACTGAAGCTTTCTTT

J: TRBJ2-2
V: TRBV28
D: TRBD2
size: .
CDR3: CASSLRLAGSYTGELFF
DNA: TGTGCCAGCAGTTTACGACTAGCGGGAAGCTACACCGGGGAGCTGTTTTTT

J: TRBJ2-3
V: TRBV3-1/TRBV3-2
D: TRBD2
size: .
CDR3: CASSYGLAGADTQYF
DNA: TGTGCCAGCAGCTACGGACTAGCGGGGGCCGATACGCAGTATTTT

J: TRBJ2-1
V: TRBV9
D: TRBD2
size: .
CDR3: CASSGDGLALYNEQFF
DNA: TGTGCCAGCAGCGGCGACGGACTAGCCTTATACAATGAGCAGTTCTTC

J: TRBJ2-1
V: TRBV6-6
D: TRBD1
size: .
CDR3: CASSGQVVNEQFF
DNA: TGTGCCAGCAGCGGACAGGTCGTTAATGAGCAGTTCTTC

J: TRBJ1-1
V: TRBV25-1
D: .
size: .
CDR3: CASSRTANMNTEAFF
DNA: TGTGCCAGCAGCAGGACAGCCAACATGAACACTGAAGCTTTCTTT

J: TRBJ2-7
V: TRBV4-2
D: .
size: once
CDR3: CASSQGLGRSGISYEQYF
DNA: TGTGCCAGCAGCCAAGGCTTAGGACGGAGCGGAATCTCCTACGAGCAGTACTTC

J: TRBJ1-2
V: TRBV9
D: .
size: .
CDR3: CASSVGRDYGYTF
DNA: TGTGCCAGCAGCGTAGGGAGGGACTATGGCTACACCTTC

J: TRBJ1-1
V: TRBV11-2
D: TRBD1
size: .
CDR3: CASSLGFTGQMNTEAFF
DNA: TGTGCCAGCAGCTTAGGGTTTACGGGACAGATGAACACTGAAGCTTTCTTT

J: TRBJ1-2
V: TRBV3-1/TRBV3-2
D: TRBD1
size: .
CDR3: CASSQARGDRVGYTF
DNA: TGTGCCAGCAGCCAAGCGAGGGGGGACAGGGTTGGCTACACCTTC

J: TRBJ1-1
V: TRBV2
D: .
size: few
CDR3: CASSVNREGEAFF
DNA: TGTGCCAGCAGCGTAAACAGGGAAGGAGAAGCTTTCTTT

J: TRBJ2-1
V: TRBV19
D: TRBD2
size: .
CDR3: CASSSPLRLAGGNFNEQFF
DNA: TGTGCCAGTAGTAGCCCTCTCCGCCTAGCGGGGGGAAACTTCAATGAGCAGTTCTTC

J: TRBJ1-4
V: TRBV28
D: .
size: .
CDR3: CASSRGRGEKLFF
DNA: TGTGCCAGCAGCAGAGGGCGGGGTGAAAAACTGTTTTTT

J: TRBJ2-5
V: TRBV14
D: TRBD1
size: .
CDR3: CASSRGTGVGETQYF
DNA: TGTGCCAGCAGCCGGGGGACAGGGGTTGGAGAGACCCAGTACTTC

J: TRBJ1-5
V: TRBV24-1
D: TRBD1
size: .
CDR3: CATSEPGQGRQPQHF
DNA: TGTGCCACCAGTGAACCGGGACAGGGGAGGCAGCCCCAGCATTTT

J: TRBJ1-3
V: TRBV11-2
D: .
size: .
CDR3: CASSLIVGQDTIYF
DNA: TGTGCCAGCAGCTTAATTGTGGGTCAGGACACCATATATTTT

J: TRBJ2-3
V: TRBV29-1
D: TRBD2
size: .
CDR3: CSVDWLAGGRVSTDTQYF
DNA: TGCAGCGTTGATTGGCTAGCGGGGGGCAGGGTTTCTACAGATACGCAGTATTTT

J: TRBJ1-3
V: TRBV19
D: TRBD1
size: .
CDR3: CASSIYATGTESGNTIYF
DNA: TGTGCCAGTAGTATCTACGCCACCGGGACAGAGAGTGGAAACACCATATATTTT

J: TRBJ2-3
V: TRBV27
D: TRBD2
size: .
CDR3: CASSPPTSGSPYTQYF
DNA: TGTGCCAGCAGTCCGCCGACTAGCGGGAGCCCTTATACGCAGTATTTT

J: TRBJ2-7
V: TRBV5-5
D: TRBD1
size: .
CDR3: CASSRDRAGQYF
DNA: TGTGCCAGCAGCCGGGACAGGGCAGGGCAGTACTTC

J: TRBJ2-1
V: TRBV18
D: TRBD2
size: .
CDR3: CASSPPMGGRDEQFF
DNA: TGTGCCAGCTCACCCCCCATGGGGGGGAGGGATGAGCAGTTCTTC

J: TRBJ2-7
V: TRBV7-2
D: TRBD1
size: once
CDR3: CASSLAGQGYYEQYF
DNA: TGTGCCAGCAGCTTAGCGGGACAGGGTTACTACGAGCAGTACTTC

J: TRBJ1-5
V: TRBV28
D: TRBD1
size: .
CDR3: CASSLIGQADQPQHF
DNA: TGTGCCAGCAGTTTAATAGGACAGGCAGATCAGCCCCAGCATTTT

J: TRBJ2-7
V: TRBV27
D: TRBD2
size: .
CDR3: CASGGPLAGPSYEQYF
DNA: TGTGCCAGCGGCGGCCCCTTAGCGGGTCCTTCCTACGAGCAGTACTTC